This TCR beta chain was obtained from a study of cytomegalovirus exposure and HLA in healthy donors. Overall study findings and caveats: Analyzed later, most CMV-associated TCR beta chains appeared HLA-restricted. TCR beta V- and J-gene trimming was later associated with a missense DCLRE1C variant. Cytomegalovirus-associated status was assigned to roughly 160 TCR beta chains.

A multiplex PCR was run with 60 Vbeta primers and 13 Jbeta primers. Method: immunoSEQ multiplex PCR; TCRdb's copy keeps in-frame clones and lacks some. The sample table includes around 97,000 clones. This CDR3 has 14 amino acids. The V end was cut by 0 bases, the J end by 5 bases, with 7 bases between. CDR1 is LNHDA, CDR2 SQIVND, per germline (reference sequence). With respect to this clone: Its antigen is not known.

This sequence was found in a man in his forties or fifties in good health and CMV-seronegative. The V call is TRBV19, the J call TRBJ1-4; D may be TRBD1 (5 bases). Sequenced sample: PBMCs. In DNA, the CDR3 is TGTGCCAGTAGTATAGACCGGACAAATGAAAAACTGTTTTTT. Amino acid sequence: CASSIDRTNEKLFF.